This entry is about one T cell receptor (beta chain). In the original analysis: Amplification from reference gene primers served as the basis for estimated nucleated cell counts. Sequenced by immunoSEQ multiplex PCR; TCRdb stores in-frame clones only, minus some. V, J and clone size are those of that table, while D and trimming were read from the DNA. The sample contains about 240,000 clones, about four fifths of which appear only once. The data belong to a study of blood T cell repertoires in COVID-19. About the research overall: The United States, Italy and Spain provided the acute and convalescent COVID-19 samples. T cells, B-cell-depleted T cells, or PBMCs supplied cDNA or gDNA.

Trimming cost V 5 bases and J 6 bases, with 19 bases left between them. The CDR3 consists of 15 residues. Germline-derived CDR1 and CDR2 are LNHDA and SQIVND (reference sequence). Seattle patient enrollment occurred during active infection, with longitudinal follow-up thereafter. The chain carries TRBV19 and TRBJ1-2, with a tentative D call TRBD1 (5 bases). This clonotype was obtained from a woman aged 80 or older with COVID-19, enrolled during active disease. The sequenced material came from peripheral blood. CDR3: CASSLGRGRRDGYTF. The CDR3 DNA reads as TGTGCCAGTAGTCTGGGGCGGGGAAGGAGGGATGGCTACACCTTC. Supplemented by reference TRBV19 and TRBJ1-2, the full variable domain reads DGGITQSPKYLFRKEGQNVTLSCEQNLNHDAMYWYRQDPGQGLRLIYYSQIVNDFQKGDIAEGYSVSREKKESFPLTVTSAQKNPTAFYLCASSLGRGRRDGYTFGSGTRLTVV.